This T cell receptor beta chain stems from a study of cytomegalovirus exposure and HLA in healthy donors. Study-wide context: Genotyping of more than 300 donors showed that around 85% belonged to the Caucasian-associated ancestry cluster.

Amplification used 60 Vbeta primers and 13 Jbeta primers. Here immunoSEQ multiplex PCR was the method, and the copy in TCRdb shows in-frame clones only, minus some. The sample lists 150,000 to 200,000 clones; approximately 80% were seen once. In the case of this clone: What it binds is unknown.

Study findings and constraints: For TCR beta chains, V- and J-gene trimming was later linked to a missense DCLRE1C variant. Earlier analysis looked at TCR beta V segments, and most were productive about 87% or about 30% of the time.

The CDR3 is made up of 16 amino acids. CDR1 SGHTA and CDR2 FQGNSA come from the germline V gene. The V gene end was trimmed by 5 bases and the J gene end by 4 bases; junction bases not matched to a gene: 8. J is TRBJ2-3 and V is TRBV7-2, with TRBD2 matching 11 bases. The sequenced material came from PBMCs. This TCR derives from a female donor in good health and CMV-seronegative. The DNA for the CDR3 is TGTGCCAGCAGCCAGCGACTAGCGGGAATGGCAGATACGCAGTATTTT. This encodes CASSQRLAGMADTQYF.